This entry features one T cell receptor beta chain sequence. The sample belongs to a study of blood T cell repertoires in COVID-19. Original methodology: Amplified reference gene primers provided the basis for estimating nucleated cell counts. Data came from immunoSEQ multiplex PCR; TCRdb stores just in-frame clones and leaves some out. The V and J calls and the clone size are those of that table, but D and trimming were determined from the DNA. Of approximately 190,000 clones in the sample, about 80% were seen once. Participant ages covered about 18 to 100 years across around 25 US areas. CDR3 length: 13 residues. Trimming cost V 5 bases and J 3 bases, with 8 bases left between them. Germline V lookup: CDR1 SGHTA, CDR2 FQGNSA.

The clonotype comes from a man aged 35-49 years who had recovered from COVID-19. The chain employs TRBV7-2 and TRBJ1-5; D possibly corresponds to TRBD1 (5 bases). The sample comprised PBMCs or T cells enriched from blood (not recorded which). CDR3 bases: TGTGCCAGCAGCCCACAGGACAATCAGCCCCAGCATTTT. The encoded protein is CASSPQDNQPQHF.